The 22 T cell receptor beta chains presented below share a single source sample, sequenced in a study of blood T cell repertoires in COVID-19. TCRdb's table, derived via immunoSEQ multiplex PCR, lists solely in-frame clones and lacks some. The data contain under 250,000 clones, around 81% of them seen just once; the ten biggest clones take up roughly 2%. What was sequenced was peripheral blood. Source of these receptors: a man aged 25-40 years who had recovered from COVID-19.

For this clone: It is likely a read error, because the conserved phenylalanine at the end of the CDR3 is missing. CDR3 protein: CASSRTSGGPSTDTQYS. In DNA, the CDR3 is TGTGCCAGCAGCCGGACTAGCGGGGGACCTAGCACAGATACGCAGTATTCT. The chain has TRBV7-3 and TRBJ2-3; 13 bases fit TRBD2. J was trimmed by 0 bases and V by 5 bases; bases with no gene match: 5. Germline assignment: CDR1 SGHTA and CDR2 FQGTGA. The CDR3 runs to 17 residues.

This clone was detected only a few times. This chain links TRBV6-5 with TRBJ1-4; 8 bases are shared with TRBD1. The ends lost 6 bases at V and 8 bases at J; junction bases unmatched: 2. The length of the CDR3 is 12 residues. The germline gives CDR1 MNHEY, CDR2 SVGAGI. The CDR3 nucleotides are TGTGCCAGCAGCCGGGACAGGGAAAAACTGTTTTTT. Protein: CASSRDREKLFF.

The genes are TRBV2 and TRBJ1-6; perhaps TRBD1 as D (5 bases). Trimming removed 6 bases from V and 0 bases from J, with 9 bases in between. Germline assignment: CDR1 SNHLY and CDR2 FYNNEI. This CDR3 is 15 amino acids long. The chain's CDR3 is CASRGDSSYNSPLHF. CDR3 coding DNA: TGTGCCAGCAGAGGGGATAGCTCCTATAATTCACCCCTCCACTTT.

This chain links TRBV6-5 with TRBJ1-2, with 8 bases matching TRBD1. Trimming removed 2 bases from V and 5 bases from J; junction bases left unmatched: 7. This CDR3 contains 15 residues. Germline V CDR1 and CDR2: MNHEY, SVGAGI. The CDR3 is CASSYTGGLVYGYTF. The CDR3 DNA follows: TGTGCCAGCAGTTACACAGGGGGACTCGTTTATGGCTACACCTTC.

This clone was seen more than once but under ten times. J is TRBJ2-7 and V is TRBV5-1; 7 nucleotides match TRBD1. CDR1 and CDR2 (germline): SGHRS, YFSETQ. V shed 0 bases and J 3 bases; nucleotides not matched to a gene: 6. The CDR3 is 15 residues long. The CDR3 region is CASSLGGGQVYEQYF. DNA of the CDR3: TGCGCCAGCAGCTTGGGGGGTGGACAGGTCTACGAGCAGTACTTC.

This chain joins TRBV7-3 and TRBJ1-2; the match to TRBD1 covers 9 bases. Per the germline V gene, CDR1 is SGHTA and CDR2 is FQGTGA. The V segment lost 5 bases and the J segment 1 base; nucleotides outside the gene matches: 5. This CDR3 is built from 15 residues. As DNA, the CDR3 is TGTGCCAGCAGCCCCGGGACAGGGCGTAACTATGGCTACACCTTC. Protein sequence: CASSPGTGRNYGYTF.

The chain combines TRBV9 with TRBJ2-1; D uncertain. V was pared by 0 bases and J by 6 bases, with 4 bases between. The CDR3 extends over 12 amino acids. Germline CDR1 SGDLS, CDR2 YYNGEE. CDR3 residues: CASSVDSNEQFF. In nucleotides, the CDR3 is TGTGCCAGCAGCGTAGACAGCAATGAGCAGTTCTTC.

The J gene is TRBJ1-1, the V gene TRBV28; D may be TRBD1 (6 bases). V was pared by 5 bases and J by 1 base, with 14 bases between. The CDR3 has 15 residues. Germline CDR1 reads MDHEN; CDR2 reads SYDVKM. CDR3 residues: CASSTIPGQNTEAFF. CDR3 nucleotide sequence: TGTGCCAGCAGTACCATACCGGGACAGAACACTGAAGCTTTCTTT.

The chain couples TRBV6-1 to TRBJ1-2; no clear D gene. Germline V gene sequence: CDR1 MNHNS, CDR2 SASEGT. The CDR3 spans 15 residues. V lost 3 bases and J 5 bases, leaving 16 bases between the germline ends. CDR3 in DNA: TGTGCCAGCAGTGATGGGTCCACGAGGGAGTATGGCTACACCTTC. Protein product: CASSDGSTREYGYTF.

V is TRBV5-6 and J is TRBJ2-4, with 10 bases lining up with TRBD1. V shed 4 bases and J 1 base; nucleotides not matched to a gene: 2. This CDR3 is built from 15 residues. Per the germline V gene, CDR1 is SGHDT and CDR2 is YYEEEE. The CDR3 nucleotides read TGTGCCAGCAGCCTGACAGGGGGCGCCAAAAACATTCAGTACTTC. It codes for CASSLTGGAKNIQYF.

Only a few counts were recorded for this clone. This chain's CDR3 is CASSLTGESPLHF. The CDR3, as DNA: TGTGCCAGCAGCTTAACAGGGGAGTCACCCCTCCACTTT. This chain links TRBV7-9 with TRBJ1-6; 7 bases align to TRBD1. Germline lookup yields CDR1 SEHNR and CDR2 FQNEAQ (reference sequence). This CDR3 is built from 13 residues. Trimming took 2 bases from V and 10 from J; bases not matched to a gene: 2.

This rearrangement joins TRBV6-2 or TRBV6-3 to TRBJ2-7, with 7 bases matching TRBD1. The length of the CDR3 is 15 residues. Trimming at V came to 4 bases and at J to 7 bases, leaving 13 bases not matched to a gene. Germline V gene sequence: CDR1 MNHEY, CDR2 SVGEGT. This CDR3 reads CASSSFRTAGGEQYV. For the CDR3, the DNA is TGTGCCAGCAGTTCCTTCCGGACGGCAGGGGGAGAGCAGTACGTC.

This sequence joins TRBV2 and TRBJ2-5; D unresolved. Germline V gene lookup returns CDR1 SNHLY and CDR2 FYNNEI. V lost 6 bases and J lost 4, with 6 bases in between. The CDR3 extends over 11 amino acids. The chain's CDR3 is CASSPVETQYF. DNA of the CDR3: TGTGCCAGCAGCCCCGTAGAGACCCAGTACTTC. The whole variable domain, remainder taken from reference TRBV2 and TRBJ2-5, is EPEVTQTPSHQVTQMGQEVILRCVPISNHLYFYWYRQILGQKVEFLVSFYNNEISEKSEIFDDQFSVERPDGSNFTLKIRSTKLEDSAMYFCASSPVETQYFGPGTRLLVL.

CDR3 DNA: TGTGCCAGCAGCTTAGCGTCGCGAACTCCCACCTATAACACAGATACGCAGTATTTT. It encodes CASSLASRTPTYNTDTQYF. V gene TRBV7-9 combines with J gene TRBJ2-3; D unclear. The CDR3 is 19 residues long. Trimming took off 0 bases at V and 2 bases at J, with 21 bases between the two ends. Looked up from germline, CDR1 is SEHNR and CDR2 is FQNEAQ (reference sequence).

The rearrangement links TRBV4-1 to TRBJ2-1; 7 bases align to TRBD2. Losses at the gene ends were 4 bases for V and 9 bases for J; bases not matched to a gene: 15. The CDR3 is made up of 16 amino acids. Germline V lookup: CDR1 MGHRA, CDR2 YSYEKL. As DNA, the CDR3 is TGCGCCAGCAGCCGTAGGGAGGGCCAGCCGGGGGGTGAGCAGTTCTTC. Its translation is CASSRREGQPGGEQFF.

As for this clone: Other DNA sequences of this sample code for an identical CDR3. The chain couples TRBV3-1 (or the pseudogene TRBV3-2) to TRBJ1-5, with 7 bases that match TRBD1. CDR1 and CDR2 from the germline V gene are LGHDT and YNNKEL (reference sequence). The trim removed 1 base at V and 7 bases at J, leaving 1 base unmatched. The length of the CDR3 is 13 residues. The CDR3 protein is CASSQGGGQPQHF. CDR3 in DNA: TGTGCCAGCAGCCAAGGAGGGGGCCAGCCCCAGCATTTT.

The rearrangement links TRBV7-9 to TRBJ1-2; 8 bases fit TRBD1. Germline CDR1 reads SEHNR; CDR2 reads FQNEAQ (reference sequence). Losses at the gene ends were 5 bases for V and 3 bases for J; bases not matched to a gene: 8. The CDR3 spans 15 residues. This CDR3 is CASSPRGQVDYGYTF. The CDR3 nucleotides are TGTGCCAGCAGCCCGAGGGGACAGGTAGACTATGGCTACACCTTC.

The V gene is TRBV9, the J gene TRBJ2-7; D is ambiguous. This CDR3 is 15 amino acids long. Germline V gene sequence: CDR1 SGDLS, CDR2 YYNGEE. The V end lost 3 bases, the J end lost 0 bases, and 13 bases lay between the germline ends. The CDR3 here is CASSATSDTSYEQYF. CDR3 in DNA: TGTGCCAGCAGCGCCACCAGCGATACCTCCTACGAGCAGTACTTC.

The chain is built from TRBV5-5 and TRBJ2-2; 11 bases match TRBD2. With V trimmed by 2 bases and J by 7 bases, 7 bases remained unmatched. Germline V gives CDR1 SGHKS, CDR2 YYEKEE (reference sequence). The length of the CDR3 is 16 residues. CDR3 sequence: CASSFSGGAFGGELFF. The CDR3 DNA follows: TGTGCCAGCAGCTTTAGCGGGGGGGCCTTTGGCGGGGAGCTGTTTTTT.

The chain employs TRBV12-3 or TRBV12-4 and TRBJ2-1, with D unclear. The germline V and J ends were trimmed by 1 base and 7 bases, with 5 bases remaining between them. The CDR3 covers 12 residues. Here the CDR3 reads CASSLVGNEQFF. Written as DNA, the CDR3 is TGTGCCAGCAGTTTAGTCGGGAATGAGCAGTTCTTC.

This clone turned up a few times. The CDR3 is CASSSTDGGLYGYTF. The CDR3 bases are TGTGCCAGCAGCTCTACGGACGGAGGACTCTATGGCTACACCTTC. The chain uses TRBV9 and TRBJ1-2, with D unclear. Trimming stripped 4 bases from V and 4 bases from J, with 17 bases between. The CDR3 runs 15 residues. The germline V gene encodes CDR1 SGDLS and CDR2 YYNGEE. Looking up the rest from reference TRBV9 and TRBJ1-2 gives the full variable domain: DSGVTQTPKHLITATGQRVTLRCSPRSGDLSVYWYQQSLDQGLQFLIQYYNGEERAKGNILERFSAQQFPDLHSELNLSSLELGDSALYFCASSSTDGGLYGYTFGSGTRLTVV.

The CDR3 spells CASSLLAGGLTEQFF. CDR3 nucleotide sequence: TGCGCCAGCAGCTTGCTAGCGGGGGGGCTTACTGAGCAGTTCTTC. V usage is TRBV5-1 and J usage is TRBJ2-1, with 12 nucleotides matching TRBD2. This CDR3 has 15 amino acids. Germline CDR1 and CDR2: SGHRS and YFSETQ. The ends lost 1 base at V and 9 bases at J; junction bases unmatched: 5.